One and the same sample provided the 29 T cell receptor beta chains below, sequenced in a study of vaccination and CD4 T cells after COVID-19. CD4+ T cells that had been cultured provided DNA sequenced with the Oncomine TCR Beta short-read assay. Researchers extracted genomic DNA from CD4+ T cells that had been cultured. MiXCR, applied by TCRdb to the PCR reads, yields one record per CDR3 protein. The data hold 7,000 to 9,500 distinct CDR3 sequences, with around two fifths observed a single time. Treatment reported: approximately nine-day PBMC culture with coronavirus spike peptide pools or control peptides (ViraFEST assay). These CD4+ T cells came from an unexposed donor, sampled before the COVID-19 pandemic (2011-2018). These receptors are not linked to any known antigen. Sequencing was done on a sample of CD4+ T cells from blood, cultured in vitro. The receptors come from a human donor in good health.

This clonotype was observed a handful of times. The rearrangement joins TRBV4-2 to TRBJ1-3; D is unclear. CDR3 length: 15 residues. V shed 1 base and J shed 8 bases, with 15 bases lying between them. Germline CDR1 LGHNA, CDR2 YNFKEQ. CDR3 loop: CASSQGKLERDTIYF. For the CDR3, the DNA is TGTGCCAGCAGCCAAGGGAAACTGGAACGCGACACCATATATTTT.

The table lists this clonotype with a few counts. CDR3 residues: CSANPGLAGGWHNEQFF. The CDR3 DNA reads TGCAGTGCCAATCCGGGACTAGCGGGAGGCTGGCACAATGAGCAGTTCTTC. The chain has TRBV20-1 and TRBJ2-1; TRBD2 matches at 15 bases. This CDR3 has 17 residues. Germline V lookup: CDR1 DFQATT, CDR2 SNEGSKA (reference sequence). The V segment lost 6 bases and the J segment 5 bases; nucleotides outside the gene matches: 11.

V and J are TRBV20-1 and TRBJ1-5, with 7 bases fitting TRBD1. Germline CDR1 reads DFQATT; CDR2 reads SNEGSKA (reference sequence). This CDR3 region has 16 residues. V was clipped by 2 bases and J by 7 bases; unmatched bases: 14. CDR3 in amino acids: CSARLGAGGFGQPQHF. CDR3 in DNA: TGCAGTGCTAGATTAGGGGCAGGGGGGTTTGGGCAGCCCCAGCATTTT.

About this clonotype itself: An end of the junction does not agree with germline; a read error may underlie this. The rearrangement links TRBV19 to TRBJ2-5, with no clear D. Per the germline V gene, CDR1 is LNHDA and CDR2 is SQIVND (reference sequence). CDR3 length equals 14 residues. Here the CDR3 reads CASSIGPTQETQCF. The CDR3 DNA sequence: TGTGCCAGTAGTATAGGACCGACCCAAGAGACCCAGTGCTTC. Looking up the rest from reference TRBV19 and TRBJ2-5 gives the full variable domain: DGGITQSPKYLFRKEGQNVTLSCEQNLNHDAMYWYRQDPGQGLRLIYYSQIVNDFQKGDIAEGYSVSREKKESFPLTVTSAQKNPTAFYLCASSIGPTQETQCFGPGTRLLVL.

The chain couples TRBV4-2 to TRBJ2-7, with TRBD2 identical over 9 bases. V was pared by 0 bases and J by 2 bases, with 5 bases of the junction left unmatched. This CDR3 is built from 16 residues. Germline V gives CDR1 LGHNA, CDR2 YNFKEQ. The CDR3 here is CASSQEGGRATYEQYF. In DNA, the CDR3 is TGTGCCAGCAGCCAAGAAGGCGGGAGGGCCACCTACGAGCAGTACTTC.

This clonotype was observed a few times. The chain is built from TRBV7-2 and TRBJ2-7; 7 bases match TRBD2. Germline CDR1 SGHTA, CDR2 FQGNSA. The trim removed 7 bases at V and 3 bases at J, leaving 9 bases unmatched. CDR3 length: 14 amino acids. This CDR3 is CASILGGTDYEQYF. In nucleotides, the CDR3 is TGTGCCAGCATCCTCGGGGGGACTGACTACGAGCAGTACTTC. The entire variable domain, with the rest obtained from reference TRBV7-2 and TRBJ2-7, is as follows: GAGVSQSPSNKVTEKGKDVELRCDPISGHTALYWYRQSLGQGLEFLIYFQGNSAPDKSGLPSDRFSAERTGGSVSTLTIQRTQQEDSAVYLCASILGGTDYEQYFGPGTRLTVT.

This chain's CDR3 is CASSPMNRGLHYTQYF. In DNA, the CDR3 is TGTGCCAGCAGCCCTATGAACAGGGGGCTCCACTATACGCAGTATTTT. This chain joins TRBV7-9 and TRBJ2-3, with TRBD1 matching over 9 bases. CDR3 length: 16 residues. The J segment lost 7 bases and the V segment lost 5 bases, leaving 13 bases of the junction unmatched. The germline gives CDR1 SEHNR, CDR2 FQNEAQ (reference sequence). Complete variable domain (other parts from reference TRBV7-9 and TRBJ2-3): DTGVSQNPRHKITKRGQNVTFRCDPISEHNRLYWYRQTLGQGPEFLTYFQNEAQLEKSRLLSDRFSAERPKGSFSTLEIQRTEQGDSAMYLCASSPMNRGLHYTQYFGPGTRLTVL.

The genes are TRBV20-1 and TRBJ2-1; D is possibly TRBD2 (6 bases). The CDR3 has 17 residues. Germline-derived CDR1 and CDR2 are DFQATT and SNEGSKA (reference sequence). Deletions cut 0 bases from V and 2 bases from J, with 17 bases between. The CDR3 DNA follows: TGCAGTGCTAGAGAGGGAGGCTTTGGAGTGGCCTACAATGAGCAGTTCTTC. Translated: CSAREGGFGVAYNEQFF.

The gene calls are TRBV6-2 or TRBV6-3 and TRBJ1-5; a weak D match, TRBD1 (5 bases). V lost 0 bases to trimming and J lost 0 bases, with 15 bases between them. The V gene's germline CDR1 is MNHEY and CDR2 SVGEGT. The CDR3 loop spans 18 amino acids. The CDR3 nucleotides are TGTGCCAGCAGTTACTCGAGCAGGGCGGGATATAGCAATCAGCCCCAGCATTTT. Protein product: CASSYSSRAGYSNQPQHF.

About this clonotype: The junction differs from germline at one of its ends, possibly a read error. V and J are TRBV6-2 or TRBV6-3 and TRBJ2-5; 8 positions agree with TRBD2. The length of the CDR3 is 13 residues. Germline V CDR1 and CDR2: MNHEY, SVGEGT. CDR3 sequence reads: CACRPGGQETQYF. In nucleotides, the CDR3 is TGTGCCTGCAGACCGGGGGGGCAAGAGACCCAGTACTTC.

The gene calls are TRBV7-9 and TRBJ2-6, with 7 bases identical to TRBD2. This CDR3 spans 17 amino acids. In germline, CDR1 is SEHNR, CDR2 FQNEAQ (reference sequence). Trimming removed 5 bases from V and 1 base from J; junction bases left unmatched: 8. In DNA, the CDR3 is TGTGCCAGCAGCCCCAGGGAGGGGCGATCTGGGGCCAACGTCCTGACTTTC. Translating it yields CASSPREGRSGANVLTF.

The table lists this clonotype with a few counts. This chain uses TRBV7-2 with TRBJ2-7; D possibly corresponds to TRBD1 (6 bases). The CDR3 is made up of 15 amino acids. Germline CDR1 is SGHTA and CDR2 is FQGNSA. Trimming left V 2 bases short and J 3 bases short, with 14 bases between. The CDR3 protein is CASSLQGRYLYEQYF. The CDR3 DNA is TGTGCCAGCAGCTTACAGGGGCGATACCTCTACGAGCAGTACTTC. The full variable domain, rest sourced from reference TRBV7-2 and TRBJ2-7, is GAGVSQSPSNKVTEKGKDVELRCDPISGHTALYWYRQSLGQGLEFLIYFQGNSAPDKSGLPSDRFSAERTGGSVSTLTIQRTQQEDSAVYLCASSLQGRYLYEQYFGPGTRLTVT.

This clonotype was picked up a small number of times. V and J are TRBV27 and TRBJ1-5, with D perhaps TRBD1 (5 bases). V was cut by 3 bases and J by 5 bases, with 14 bases left in between. CDR1 MNHEY and CDR2 SMNVEV come from the germline V gene (reference sequence). The CDR3 length is 15 residues. The CDR3 nucleotides are TGTGCCAGCAGTTTGGGAGGGGCGCGGGATCAGCCCCAGCATTTT. It codes for CASSLGGARDQPQHF.

This rearrangement joins TRBV20-1 to TRBJ2-1, with TRBD2 matching over 12 bases. The V segment lost 0 bases and the J segment 9 bases; nucleotides outside the gene matches: 9. The CDR3 is made up of 16 amino acids. CDR1 and CDR2 (germline): DFQATT, SNEGSKA (reference sequence). CDR3 amino acids: CSARDARTSGNGEQFF. The CDR3, as DNA: TGCAGTGCTAGAGATGCACGGACTAGCGGGAATGGTGAGCAGTTCTTC.

This clonotype was counted between two and nine times. V usage is TRBV19 and J usage is TRBJ2-3; a weak D match, TRBD1 (5 bases). This CDR3 comprises 15 residues. Between the trimmed V and J ends, which lost 2 bases and 4 bases, there was a span of 13 bases. Germline CDR1 and CDR2: LNHDA and SQIVND (reference sequence). This CDR3 reads CASSIIPGLPDTQYF. CDR3 coding DNA: TGTGCCAGTAGTATAATACCAGGGCTGCCAGATACGCAGTATTTT.

This clonotype came up a few times. An end of the junction does not agree with germline; a read error may underlie this. This CDR3 reads CATSTGGTGGTF. The DNA for the CDR3 is TGTGCCACCAGCACGGGCGGGACAGGGGGGACCTTC. The chain is built from TRBV15 and TRBJ2-7; 11 bases align to TRBD1. This CDR3 spans 12 amino acids. CDR1 and CDR2 from the germline V gene are LNHNV and YYDKDF (reference sequence).

This sequence joins TRBV2 and TRBJ2-3; D possibly uses TRBD1 or TRBD2 (5 bases each). CDR1 and CDR2 from the germline V gene are SNHLY and FYNNEI. The CDR3 runs to 14 residues. V was cut by 1 base and J by 5 bases, with 10 bases left in between. The CDR3 DNA sequence: TGTGCCAGCAGTGAAGGTGGGGCGGGAGATACGCAGTATTTT. Amino acids: CASSEGGAGDTQYF. Full variable domain (remainder filled in from reference TRBV2 and TRBJ2-3): EPEVTQTPSHQVTQMGQEVILRCVPISNHLYFYWYRQILGQKVEFLVSFYNNEISEKSEIFDDQFSVERPDGSNFTLKIRSTKLEDSAMYFCASSEGGAGDTQYFGPGTRLTVL.

V and J are TRBV20-1 and TRBJ1-5; TRBD1 might be the D (6 bases). This CDR3 comprises 16 residues. V was clipped by 3 bases and J by 1 base, with 16 bases between them. Germline CDR1 and CDR2: DFQATT and SNEGSKA (reference sequence). CDR3 loop: CSARIEGVRSNQPQHF. The CDR3 DNA follows: TGCAGTGCTAGGATAGAGGGGGTTAGGAGCAATCAGCCCCAGCATTTT.

The chain recombines TRBV20-1 with TRBJ2-7, with D hard to call. The CDR3 contains 12 residues. V was shortened by 1 base and J by 6 bases, with 10 bases between the two germline ends. Germline V gene lookup returns CDR1 DFQATT and CDR2 SNEGSKA (reference sequence). In DNA form, the CDR3 reads TGCAGTGCTAGAGTCCTAGGTACCGAGCAGTACTTC. This sequence encodes CSARVLGTEQYF.

The chain is built from TRBV6-2 or TRBV6-3 and TRBJ2-7, with a weak D call TRBD1 (5 bases). CDR1 MNHEY and CDR2 SVGEGT come from the germline V gene. V lost 10 bases and J lost 4, with 20 bases in between. This CDR3 contains 14 residues. Here the CDR3 DNA reads TGTGCCACCCTGGACACATCATTTCCTTACGAGCAGTACTTC. The encoded protein is CATLDTSFPYEQYF.

The chain combines TRBV7-9 with TRBJ1-5, with 8 nucleotides matching TRBD1. Per germline, CDR1 SEHNR and CDR2 FQNEAQ (reference sequence). The trim removed 5 bases at V and 5 bases at J, leaving 8 bases unmatched. CDR3 length equals 15 residues. This CDR3 is CASSPTGVMDQPQHF. CDR3 nucleotides: TGTGCCAGCAGCCCGACAGGGGTAATGGATCAGCCCCAGCATTTT.

The chain has TRBV20-1 and TRBJ1-4, with a weak D call TRBD1 (5 bases). The germline V gene has CDR1 DFQATT and CDR2 SNEGSKA (reference sequence). V was cut by 6 bases and J by 10 bases, with 18 bases left in between. This CDR3 comprises 13 residues. In nucleotides, the CDR3 is TGCAGTGCCCTCCTCGAGGTCGGGGGAAAACTGTTTTTT. Its translation: CSALLEVGGKLFF.

The chain uses TRBV6-2 or TRBV6-3 and TRBJ1-2, with D perhaps matching TRBD1 (5 bases). V lost 4 bases, J lost 1 base, and 19 bases lay in between. Germline V CDR1 and CDR2: MNHEY, SVGEGT. The CDR3 contains 17 residues. In nucleotides, the CDR3 is TGTGCCAGCAGTTCGACCGGGACGGCGAGTCTTAACTATGGCTACACCTTC. Residues: CASSSTGTASLNYGYTF.

This chain connects TRBV28 to TRBJ1-2, with D hard to call. CDR1 MDHEN and CDR2 SYDVKM come from the germline V gene. The CDR3 length is 15 residues. The V end was cut by 6 bases, the J end by 0 bases, with 14 bases between. CDR3 nucleotides: TGTGCCAGCAGGCCGACTTACCTAGCTAACTATGGCTACACCTTC. Translation gives CASRPTYLANYGYTF.

This clonotype was seen a handful of times. V and J are TRBV10-2 and TRBJ2-1; the match to TRBD2 covers 7 bases. The length of the CDR3 is 12 residues. From germline, CDR1 is WSHSY and CDR2 SAAADI. V was clipped by 6 bases and J by 9 bases; unmatched bases: 5. The CDR3 region has the DNA TGCGCCAGCAGACGGGGGGAGGGTGAGCAGTTCTTC. This sequence encodes CASRRGEGEQFF.

The chain combines TRBV20-1 with TRBJ1-1; D unresolved. Germline V gives CDR1 DFQATT, CDR2 SNEGSKA (reference sequence). The CDR3 totals 11 residues. Trimming took off 5 bases at V and 6 bases at J, with 10 bases between the two ends. CDR3 sequence reads: CSAAGPPEAFF. DNA of the CDR3: TGCAGTGCTGCCGGGCCACCTGAAGCTTTCTTT.

The CDR3 loop is CASSVIAGTAFF. The CDR3, as DNA: TGTGCCAGCAGCGTCATCGCCGGTACAGCTTTCTTT. This chain links TRBV9 with TRBJ1-1; D not resolved. The CDR3 is 12 amino acids. Germline CDR1 reads SGDLS; CDR2 reads YYNGEE. V shed 2 bases and J shed 10 bases, with 12 bases lying between them.

The chain carries TRBV6-1 and TRBJ2-1, with 8 bases matching TRBD2. Unmatched junction bases numbered 11, after V lost 6 bases and J lost 7 bases. CDR1 and CDR2 (germline): MNHNS, SASEGT. There are 15 residues in the CDR3. In DNA form, the CDR3 reads TGTGCCAGCAGGATTGGGCTAGCGGGCCTTAATGAGCAGTTCTTC. This sequence encodes CASRIGLAGLNEQFF.

The V and J genes are TRBV14 and TRBJ1-2; 9 bases agree with TRBD1. Trimming took 3 bases from V and 5 from J; bases not matched to a gene: 4. Germline V gene sequence: CDR1 SGHDN, CDR2 FVKESK. The CDR3 runs 14 residues. The CDR3 spells CASSQWTGEYGYTF. DNA of the CDR3: TGTGCCAGCAGCCAGTGGACAGGGGAGTATGGCTACACCTTC.